The present TCR beta chain was sequenced within a study of blood T cell repertoires in COVID-19. Study-level background: The United States, Italy and Spain supplied acute and convalescent COVID-19 samples. PBMCs, B-cell-depleted T cells, or T cells were the source of the cDNA or gDNA that made up the material.

Germline CDR1 reads SGHRS; CDR2 reads YFSETQ. V was clipped by 0 bases and J by 5 bases; unmatched bases: 2. The length of the CDR3 is 16 residues. In the authors' workflow: Nucleated cell number was recorded as an estimate derived from reference gene primer amplification. Method: immunoSEQ multiplex PCR; TCRdb's copy keeps in-frame clones and lacks some. That table furnishes V, J and clone size, whereas the DNA furnished D and trimming. The repertoire holds some 89,000 clones, with almost 85% as singletons. The source material was peripheral blood. V gene TRBV5-1 combines with J gene TRBJ2-1; the match to TRBD2 covers 13 bases. This sequence originates from a woman older than 75 with acute or convalescent COVID-19. The CDR3 spells CASSLGLAGGDNEQFF. Here the CDR3 DNA reads TGCGCCAGCAGCTTGGGACTAGCGGGAGGAGACAATGAGCAGTTCTTC.